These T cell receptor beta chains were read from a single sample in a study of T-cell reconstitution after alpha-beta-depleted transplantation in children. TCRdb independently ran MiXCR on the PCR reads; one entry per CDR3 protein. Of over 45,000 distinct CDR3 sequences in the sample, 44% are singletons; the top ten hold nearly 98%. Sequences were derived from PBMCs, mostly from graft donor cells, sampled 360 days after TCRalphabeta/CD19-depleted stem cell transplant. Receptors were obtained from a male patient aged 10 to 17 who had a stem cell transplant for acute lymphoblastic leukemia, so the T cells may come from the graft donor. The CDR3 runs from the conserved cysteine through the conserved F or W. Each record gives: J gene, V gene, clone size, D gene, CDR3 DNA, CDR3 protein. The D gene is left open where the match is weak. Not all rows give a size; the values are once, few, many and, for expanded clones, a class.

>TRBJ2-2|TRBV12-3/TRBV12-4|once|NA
TGTGCCAGCAGTTTAGCCGGGGCCGGGGAGCTGTTTTTT
CASSLAGAGELFF
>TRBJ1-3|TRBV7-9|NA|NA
TGTGCCAGCAGCTCCGGACGAGACGTCAGTGGAAACACCATATATTTT
CASSSGRDVSGNTIYF
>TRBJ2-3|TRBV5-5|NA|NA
TGTGCCAGCAGCTTCGATACGCAGTATTTT
CASSFDTQYF
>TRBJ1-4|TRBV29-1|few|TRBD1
TGCAGCGTTGGGGGGACAGGGGTGACTAATGAAAAACTGTTTTTT
CSVGGTGVTNEKLFF
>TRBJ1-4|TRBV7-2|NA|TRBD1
TGTGCCAGCAGCTTCCACAGGGGGCTGAGGGAAAAACTGTTTTTT
CASSFHRGLREKLFF
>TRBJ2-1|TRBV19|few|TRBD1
TGTGCCAGTAGTCCTGGGACAGGGTTAGTCAATGAGCAGTTCTTC
CASSPGTGLVNEQFF
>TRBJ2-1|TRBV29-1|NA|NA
TGCAGCGTTGACAGGCGGGCCTACAATGAGCAGTTCTTC
CSVDRRAYNEQFF
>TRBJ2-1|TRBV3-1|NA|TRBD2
TGTGCCAGCAGCAACCCTAGCGGGAGGGCGATCTACAATGAGCAGTTCTTC
CASSNPSGRAIYNEQFF
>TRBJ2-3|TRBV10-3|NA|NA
TGTGCCATCAGTGGTAGCGCAGATACGCAGTATTTT
CAISGSADTQYF
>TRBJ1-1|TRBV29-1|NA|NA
TGCAGCGTTGACTCCCTCCACCGTATGAACACTGAAGCTTTCTTT
CSVDSLHRMNTEAFF
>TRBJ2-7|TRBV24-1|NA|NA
TGTGCCACCAGTGGGAGGGATCCAGGTAGGGAGCAGTACTTC
CATSGRDPGREQYF
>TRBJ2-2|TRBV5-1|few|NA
TGCGCCAGCAGGGTGGAGGTGATCTTGTCCGGGGAGCTGTTTTTT
CASRVEVILSGELFF
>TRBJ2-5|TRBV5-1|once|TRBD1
TGCGCCAGCAGCCTCTGGACAGGGGAGGACTTC
CASSLWTGEDF
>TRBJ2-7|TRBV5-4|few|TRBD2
TGTGCCAGCAGCTTGGAGTCTAGCGGATCCTACGAGCAGTACTTC
CASSLESSGSYEQYF
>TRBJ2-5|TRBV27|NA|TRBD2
TGTGCCAGCAGTCTTTTTCTTGCTAGCGGCGATCCTGGGACCCAGTACTTC
CASSLFLASGDPGTQYF
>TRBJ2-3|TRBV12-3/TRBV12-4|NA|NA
TGTGCCAGCTCCCCTGGTTACACAGATACGCAGTATTTT
CASSPGYTDTQYF
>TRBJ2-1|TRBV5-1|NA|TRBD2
TGCGCCAGCAGCTTCACTAGCGGGTTCCCCTTCTCCTACAATGAGCAGTTCTTC
CASSFTSGFPFSYNEQFF
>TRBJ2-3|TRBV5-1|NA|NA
TGCGCCAGCAGCTTGAGACGGAGTAGAGAATTGGCAGATACGCAGTATTTT
CASSLRRSRELADTQYF
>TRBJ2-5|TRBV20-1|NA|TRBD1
TGCAGTGCTAGAGGACAGGGCTACCAAGAGACCCAGTACTTC
CSARGQGYQETQYF
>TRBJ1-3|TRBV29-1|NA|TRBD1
TGCAGCGTTGAAGTGGGGGACAGGCCTGGAAACACCATATATTTT
CSVEVGDRPGNTIYF
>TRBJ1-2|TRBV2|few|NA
TGTGCCAGCAGTGAAGCGGTCAGCGCCTATGGCTACACCTTC
CASSEAVSAYGYTF
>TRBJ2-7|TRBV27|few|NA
TGTGCCAGCAGTTTATCGGGTGTGAGGGAGCAGTACTTC
CASSLSGVREQYF
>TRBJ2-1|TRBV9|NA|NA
TGTGCCAGCAGCCTTGGACAGTACAATGAGCAGTTCTTC
CASSLGQYNEQFF
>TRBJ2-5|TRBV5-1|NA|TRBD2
TGCGCCAGCAGCTTTGCGGGAGGGGCGTACCAAGAGACCCAGTACTTC
CASSFAGGAYQETQYF
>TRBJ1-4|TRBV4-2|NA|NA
TGTGCCAGCAGCCAAGAGTACGCAACGCTTGGAGGGGATGAAAAACTGTTTTTT
CASSQEYATLGGDEKLFF
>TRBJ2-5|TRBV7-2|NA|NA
TGTGCCAGCAGTCTAACAGGAGCTGGGACCCAGTACTTC
CASSLTGAGTQYF
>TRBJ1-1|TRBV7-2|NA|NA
TGTGCCAGCAGTCCGGACCTTGGCACTGAAGCTTTCTTT
CASSPDLGTEAFF
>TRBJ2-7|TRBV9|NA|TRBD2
TGTGCCAGCAGCCCTAGCGGGAGGGCCGGATACGAGCAGTACTTC
CASSPSGRAGYEQYF
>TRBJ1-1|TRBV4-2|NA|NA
TGTGCCAGCAGCCAAGAACGGGCAAAAGCTTTCTTT
CASSQERAKAFF
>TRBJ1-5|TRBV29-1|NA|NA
TGCAGCGTTGTTGGCGACAGTAGCAATCAGCCCCAGCATTTT
CSVVGDSSNQPQHF
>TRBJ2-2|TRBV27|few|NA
TGTGCCAGCAGTCCCCCCACCGGGGAGCTGTTTTTT
CASSPPTGELFF
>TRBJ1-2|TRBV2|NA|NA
TGTGCCACCAGCCGACAGAACTATGGCTACACCTTC
CATSRQNYGYTF
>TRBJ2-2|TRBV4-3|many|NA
TGCGCCAGCAGCCAGAGGGTCGCGAACACCGGGGAGCTGTTTTTT
CASSQRVANTGELFF
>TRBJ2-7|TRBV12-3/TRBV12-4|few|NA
TGTGCCAGCAGTCCGAGACCCGGGACTTACTACGAGCAGTACTTC
CASSPRPGTYYEQYF
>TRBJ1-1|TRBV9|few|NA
TGTGCCAGCAGCGCCACCTTTGGGAGGAGCACTGAAGCTTTCTTT
CASSATFGRSTEAFF